These T cell receptor beta chains were read from a single sample in a study of cytomegalovirus exposure and HLA in healthy donors. Assay used: immunoSEQ multiplex PCR; TCRdb lists only in-frame clones, some missing. The data hold around 130,000 clones, with 81% observed a single time. Sequenced material: PBMCs. The receptor set was obtained from a middle-aged woman in good health and CMV-seropositive. Each CDR3 is given with its conserved first and last residue. The D gene is left open where the match is weak. Part of the rows lack a size; the others show once, few, many or a class for expanded clones.

few,TRBJ1-1,TRBV6-1,-,TGTGCCACCCGACAGGCCGAAGCTTTCTTT,CATRQAEAFF
-,TRBJ2-1,TRBV6-4,TRBD2,TGTGCCAGCAGTGACTCGTACGGCGCGGGGGGGCCGAGGACCTACAATGAGCAGTTCTTC,CASSDSYGAGGPRTYNEQFF
-,TRBJ2-7,TRBV25-1,TRBD2,TGTGCCAGCAGTGAATATAGCGGGGGGGCTTACGAGCAGTACTTC,CASSEYSGGAYEQYF
-,TRBJ2-7,TRBV18,TRBD1,TGTGCCAGCTCACCACTGAGCGGTCTACAGGGGGACGAGCAGTACTTC,CASSPLSGLQGDEQYF
-,TRBJ1-1,TRBV18,-,TGTGCCAGCTCAACATCACAGGGCACTGAAGCTTTCTTT,CASSTSQGTEAFF
-,TRBJ1-4,TRBV23-1,TRBD1,TGCGCCAACAGACAGGGGAAACTGTTTTTT,CANRQGKLFF
-,TRBJ1-1,TRBV7-3,-,TGTGCCAGCAGCCCTGGGCCTTGGAACACTGAAGCTTTCTTT,CASSPGPWNTEAFF
-,TRBJ1-2,TRBV6-5,-,TGTGCCAGCAGTTACTCTAACAGGCACTATGGCTACACCTTC,CASSYSNRHYGYTF
-,TRBJ1-1,TRBV19,TRBD1,TGTGCCAGTAGCCGGACAGGGTACACTGAAGCTTTCTTT,CASSRTGYTEAFF
-,TRBJ1-4,TRBV5-6,TRBD1,TGTGCCAGCAGCCGGACAGGGGTGGGAACTAATGAAAAACTGTTTTTT,CASSRTGVGTNEKLFF
-,TRBJ2-1,TRBV30,TRBD2,TGTGCCTGGAGTGGGGATAGCGGGGGGGGCTCCTACAATGAGCAGTTCTTC,CAWSGDSGGGSYNEQFF
-,TRBJ1-3,TRBV27,TRBD1,TGTGCCAGCAGTTTACTTCCGACAGGGGCTACCTCTGGAAACACCATATATTTT,CASSLLPTGATSGNTIYF
-,TRBJ2-5,TRBV27,TRBD2,TGTGCCAGCAGGCTAGCGGGACTTCAAGAGACCCAGTACTTC,CASRLAGLQETQYF
once,TRBJ2-7,TRBV5-4,-,TGTGCCAGCAGCTATGACTTCGCCACCTACGAGCAGTACTTC,CASSYDFATYEQYF
-,TRBJ2-1,TRBV7-8,-,TGTGCCAGCAGCTTAATTGCGGGACCCAACTACAATGAGCAGTTCTTC,CASSLIAGPNYNEQFF
-,TRBJ2-7,TRBV6-6,-,TGTGCCACCACACCTGATGGTCGGGCAGGGTACGAGCAGTACTTC,CATTPDGRAGYEQYF
-,TRBJ2-5,TRBV5-6,TRBD1,TGTGCCAGCAGCTTCGGTGACAGGGGGCGGCAAGAGACCCAGTACTTC,CASSFGDRGRQETQYF
few,TRBJ2-3,TRBV4-1,TRBD2,TGCGCCAGCAGCCATCCTCGGGTAGCGGGGGGCCAGGATACGCAGTATTTT,CASSHPRVAGGQDTQYF
-,TRBJ2-4,TRBV7-9,-,TGTGCCAGCAGCTTATTTATATTGGGGGCCAGAGCCAAAAACATTCAGTACTTC,CASSLFILGARAKNIQYF
-,TRBJ1-1,TRBV30,-,TGTGCCTGGAGAATCGGGCAGGGTTATACTGAAGCTTTCTTT,CAWRIGQGYTEAFF
-,TRBJ1-1,TRBV6-1,-,TGTGCCAGCAGTGAAAGGAAGGGGATGAACACTGAAGCTTTCTTT,CASSERKGMNTEAFF
-,TRBJ1-1,TRBV9,TRBD1,TGTGCCAGCAGCAAGACAGGGACTGAAGCTTTCTTT,CASSKTGTEAFF
few,TRBJ2-7,TRBV5-4,TRBD2,TGTGCCAGCAGCTTGGGTAGCGGGAGTAAGGCCTACGAGCAGTACTTC,CASSLGSGSKAYEQYF
-,TRBJ2-7,TRBV7-2,TRBD2,TGTGCCAGCAGCTCGGGACTAGCGGGAGGCCCCTACGAGCAGTACTTC,CASSSGLAGGPYEQYF
-,TRBJ1-1,TRBV19,TRBD1,TGTGCCAGTAGTACCACTGGACAGGCGAACACTGAAGCTTTCTTT,CASSTTGQANTEAFF
-,TRBJ2-3,TRBV5-1,-,TGCGCCAGCAGCTACCCCAGGGGGAGAGCGGGGGACCTCACAGATACGCAGTATTTT,CASSYPRGRAGDLTDTQYF
-,TRBJ2-7,TRBV9,-,TGTGCCAGCAGCGTAGGGGGGGGCGATAACTACGAGCAGTACTTC,CASSVGGGDNYEQYF
-,TRBJ2-4,TRBV7-3,TRBD2,TGTGCCAGCAGCTTCGCGGGAGAGGAGATTCAGTACTTC,CASSFAGEEIQYF
-,TRBJ1-2,TRBV10-1,-,TGCGCCAGCAGTGAGTCCGGGAACTATGGCTACACCTTC,CASSESGNYGYTF
-,TRBJ1-5,TRBV7-2,-,TGTGCCAGCAGCTTATATAAGGGGCTGGGTCAGCCCCAGCATTTT,CASSLYKGLGQPQHF
-,TRBJ2-5,TRBV4-2,TRBD2,TGTGCCAGCAGCCAAGTTGAACTAGCGGCGCAAGAGACCCAGTACTTC,CASSQVELAAQETQYF
-,TRBJ2-1,TRBV29-1,-,TGCAGCGTTGACAGGGTAGGAGTCAATGAGCAGTTCTTC,CSVDRVGVNEQFF
-,TRBJ2-5,TRBV2,TRBD2,TGTGCCAGCGGACTAGCGGGGGGCTGGGAGACCCAGTACTTC,CASGLAGGWETQYF
-,TRBJ2-5,TRBV5-6,TRBD1,TGTGCCAGCAGCGGCAGGGGGCGCCTCGTGGAGACCCAGTACTTC,CASSGRGRLVETQYF
-,TRBJ2-5,TRBV7-9,TRBD1,TGTGCCAGCAGCTCGGGGACAGGGTACCAAGAGACCCAGTACTTC,CASSSGTGYQETQYF
-,TRBJ1-5,TRBV15,-,TGTGCCACCAGCAGAGATCGTGCGGGTCCAAATCAGCCCCAGCATTTT,CATSRDRAGPNQPQHF
few,TRBJ2-3,TRBV15,TRBD2,TGTGCCACCAGCAGGGGTCTAGCGGGCACAGATACGCAGTATTTT,CATSRGLAGTDTQYF
-,TRBJ2-7,TRBV13,TRBD1,TGTGCCAGCAGCTCCACAGGGGGCCCTGCCTACGAGCAGTACTTC,CASSSTGGPAYEQYF
-,TRBJ2-7,TRBV7-2,-,TGTGCCAGCAGCTTAGGCGGAGGGCCCATCTACGAGCAGTACTTC,CASSLGGGPIYEQYF
-,TRBJ1-5,TRBV19,TRBD1,TGTGCCAGTAGTCCGGGACAGTTCAATCAGCCCCAGCATTTT,CASSPGQFNQPQHF
few,TRBJ2-7,TRBV4-3,TRBD2,TGCGCCAGCAGCCAAGAATTCCCGACTAGCGGGAGGAATGTTCACTTC,CASSQEFPTSGRNVHF
-,TRBJ2-1,TRBV10-3,TRBD2,TGTGCCATCAGTGGAGCGGGGGGGCCGGCTGTGGTACCGAGCTCCTACAATGAGCAGTTCTTC,CAISGAGGPAVVPSSYNEQFF
-,TRBJ2-7,TRBV6-5,TRBD1,TGTGCCAGCAGTTCGGGACAGGGGTACGAGCAGTACTTC,CASSSGQGYEQYF
-,TRBJ1-1,TRBV5-1,TRBD1,TGCGCCAGCAGTTCTACCGGGACAGGGATTGGGACTGAAGCTTTCTTT,CASSSTGTGIGTEAFF
once,TRBJ1-3,TRBV7-3,-,TGTGCCAGCAGCCCGCAGACAGACTCTGGAAACACCATATATTTT,CASSPQTDSGNTIYF
-,TRBJ2-2,TRBV9,TRBD1,TGTGCCAGCAGCCTCCGGGACAGGGGGATCGGGGAGCTGTTTTTT,CASSLRDRGIGELFF
-,TRBJ2-5,TRBV9,-,TGTGCCAGCAGCGTAAGTGGTCAGATCCTAGAGACCCAGTACTTC,CASSVSGQILETQYF
-,TRBJ2-1,TRBV6-1,-,TGTGCCAGCAGTGAATCAGGGGTTACCTACAATGAGCAGTTCTTC,CASSESGVTYNEQFF
-,TRBJ1-1,TRBV15,TRBD1,TGTGCCACCAGCAGAGACCTCGGACAGGCGAACACTGAAGCTTTCTTT,CATSRDLGQANTEAFF
-,TRBJ1-2,TRBV19,-,TGTGCCAGTAGTACCCAGACACCCTCCTTGGGTGGCTACACCTTC,CASSTQTPSLGGYTF